This T cell receptor beta chain was observed in a study of blood T cell repertoires in COVID-19. At the level of the study: The samples span acute and convalescent COVID-19 from the United States, Italy and Spain.

Cohorts were assigned according to the clinical history that participants reported. Methods used by the authors: Nucleated cell counts were estimated from reference gene primer amplification. The repertoire was sequenced with immunoSEQ multiplex PCR; TCRdb's copy has only in-frame clones and lacks some. V, J and clone size are taken as reported in that table, and D and trimming were inferred from the DNA itself. The sample records about 260,000 clones, around 89% being singletons. Germline CDR1 reads ENHRY; CDR2 reads SYGVKD. The CDR3 is 11 residues long. V was pared by 6 bases and J by 5 bases, with 7 bases between.

This TCR was recovered from a man aged 50 to 59 who had been exposed to COVID-19. The gene calls are TRBV10-3 and TRBJ2-5; D is unclear. The sequencing sample was made of PBMCs or T cells enriched from blood (not recorded which). In DNA, the CDR3 is TGTGCCATCAGCTCTACGGAGACCCAGTACTTC. Amino acids: CAISSTETQYF.